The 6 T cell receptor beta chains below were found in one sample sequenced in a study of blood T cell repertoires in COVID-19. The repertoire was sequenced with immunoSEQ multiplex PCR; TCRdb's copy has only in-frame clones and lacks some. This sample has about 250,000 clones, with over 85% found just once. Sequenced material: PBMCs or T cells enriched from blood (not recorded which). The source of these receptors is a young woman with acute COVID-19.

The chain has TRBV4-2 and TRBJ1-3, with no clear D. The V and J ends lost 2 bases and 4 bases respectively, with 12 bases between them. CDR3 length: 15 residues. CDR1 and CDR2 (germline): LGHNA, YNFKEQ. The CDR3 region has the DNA TGTGCCAGCAGCCAAATTTCTAATGCAGGAAACACCATATATTTT. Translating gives CASSQISNAGNTIYF.

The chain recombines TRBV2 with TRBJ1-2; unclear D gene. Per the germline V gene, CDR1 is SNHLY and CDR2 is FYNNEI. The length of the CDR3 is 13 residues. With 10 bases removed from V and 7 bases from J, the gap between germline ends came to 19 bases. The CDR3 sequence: CAKLPREGGGYTF. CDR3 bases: TGTGCCAAACTTCCAAGGGAAGGAGGTGGCTACACCTTC.

DNA for the CDR3: TGTGCCAGTAGTATCGGACAGGGGGCATTGAACACTGAAGCTTTCTTT. Translating gives CASSIGQGALNTEAFF. The rearrangement joins TRBV19 to TRBJ1-1; 11 nucleotides line up with TRBD1. The CDR3 is made up of 16 amino acids. The germline CDR1 and CDR2 sequences are LNHDA and SQIVND (reference sequence). After removal of 3 bases from V and 0 bases from J, the junction contained 3 bases not matched to a gene.

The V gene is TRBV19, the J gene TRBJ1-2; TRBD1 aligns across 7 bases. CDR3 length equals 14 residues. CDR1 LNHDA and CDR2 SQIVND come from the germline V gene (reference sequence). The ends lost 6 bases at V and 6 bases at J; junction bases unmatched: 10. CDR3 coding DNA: TGTGCCAGTAGCCGGGAGGGGGCGAGAGATGGCTACACCTTC. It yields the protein CASSREGARDGYTF.

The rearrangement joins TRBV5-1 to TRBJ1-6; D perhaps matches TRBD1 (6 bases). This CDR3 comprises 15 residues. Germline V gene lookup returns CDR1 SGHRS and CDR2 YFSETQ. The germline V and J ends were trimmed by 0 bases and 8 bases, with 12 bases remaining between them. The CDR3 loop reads CASSLDRGADSPLHF. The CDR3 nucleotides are TGCGCCAGCAGCTTGGATCGGGGGGCGGATTCACCCCTCCACTTT.

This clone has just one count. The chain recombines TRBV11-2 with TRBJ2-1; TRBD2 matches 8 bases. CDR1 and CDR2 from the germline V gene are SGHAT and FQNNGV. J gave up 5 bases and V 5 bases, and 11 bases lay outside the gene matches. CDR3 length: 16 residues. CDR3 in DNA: TGTGCCAGCAGCGACAACCCGGGACTAGTCAACAATGAGCAGTTCTTC. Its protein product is CASSDNPGLVNNEQFF.